This T cell receptor beta chain derives from a study of blood T cell repertoires in COVID-19. Background on the study: Spain, Italy and the United States supplied samples that represented acute and convalescent COVID-19.

This table comes from immunoSEQ multiplex PCR, and its TCRdb copy is limited to in-frame clones, with some not included. The sample records about 190,000 clones, about 88% being singletons. CDR1 is SGHRS, CDR2 YFSETQ, per germline. This CDR3 is 17 amino acids long. V gave up 4 bases and J gave up 1 base; unmatched junction bases: 12. Sample: peripheral blood. The origin of this receptor is a man aged 25-40 years with acute or convalescent COVID-19. The J gene is TRBJ2-5, the V gene TRBV5-1; 8 bases align to TRBD1. The CDR3 spells CASSGLAGGWSQETQYF. The CDR3 DNA is TGCGCCAGCAGCGGGTTGGCAGGGGGCTGGAGCCAAGAGACCCAGTACTTC.